Listed below are T cell receptor beta chains from one sample, sequenced in a study of shared clonotypes between healthy human individuals. The repertoire was sequenced with immunoSEQ multiplex PCR; TCRdb's copy has only in-frame clones and lacks some. The sample has roughly 700,000 clones, less than 85% seen once; the top ten hold roughly 1.7%. Sequencing was performed on memory CD4+ T cells sorted from blood. The receptor set was obtained from a woman aged 25 to 39 in good health. Both conserved end residues are part of each CDR3. D genes are given only for firm matches. Clone sizes are given selectively: once, few, many, or a class where the clone is expanded.

j_gene | abundance | d_gene | v_gene | CDR3aa | CDR3nt
TRBJ1-5 | - | - | TRBV2 | CASSEARPEGNQPQHF | TGTGCCAGCAGTGAAGCGCGGCCCGAAGGAAATCAGCCCCAGCATTTT
TRBJ2-7 | - | TRBD1 | TRBV27 | CASSLWGGGDRAPYEQYF | TGTGCCAGCAGTTTATGGGGGGGAGGGGACAGGGCCCCCTACGAGCAGTACTTC
TRBJ1-1 | - | - | TRBV7-9 | CASSLGLEGLGGTEAFF | TGTGCCAGCAGTCTCGGGCTTGAGGGCTTAGGGGGGACTGAAGCTTTCTTT
TRBJ2-2 | - | TRBD2 | TRBV11-2 | CASSAPAGANTGELFF | TGTGCCAGCAGCGCGCCAGCGGGGGCGAACACCGGGGAGCTGTTTTTT
TRBJ2-7 | - | - | TRBV6-1 | CASSGSREQYF | TGTGCCAGCAGTGGTTCTAGGGAGCAGTACTTC
TRBJ2-1 | - | - | TRBV9 | CASSVVPGYAEQFF | TGTGCCAGCAGCGTAGTACCCGGGTACGCTGAGCAGTTCTTC
TRBJ1-5 | - | - | TRBV6-6 | CASNKGTRADQPQHF | TGTGCCAGCAACAAGGGAACCCGGGCGGATCAGCCCCAGCATTTT
TRBJ2-1 | - | TRBD1 | TRBV25-1 | CASSEPQGAYNEQFF | TGTGCCAGCAGTGAGCCTCAGGGGGCATACAATGAGCAGTTCTTC
TRBJ2-7 | - | - | TRBV4-1 | CASSQGTGSSYEQYF | TGCGCCAGCAGCCAGGGGACGGGTAGCTCCTACGAGCAGTACTTC
TRBJ2-7 | - | - | TRBV18 | CASSPIAFSYEQYF | TGTGCCAGCTCACCTATAGCGTTCTCCTACGAGCAGTACTTC
TRBJ2-7 | - | TRBD1 | TRBV5-1 | CASRPRDSSYEQYF | TGCGCCAGCAGGCCCAGGGACAGCTCCTACGAGCAGTACTTC
TRBJ1-6 | - | TRBD1 | TRBV5-6 | CASSSRQGAGNSPLHF | TGTGCCAGCAGCTCGCGACAGGGGGCTGGTAATTCACCCCTCCACTTT
TRBJ1-5 | - | - | TRBV28 | CASSLYGSDQPQHF | TGTGCCAGCAGTTTATATGGATCCGATCAGCCCCAGCATTTT
TRBJ1-1 | few | - | TRBV18 | CASSPNPRRGMNTEAFF | TGTGCCAGCTCACCCAACCCTCGGAGGGGAATGAACACTGAAGCTTTCTTT
TRBJ1-5 | - | - | TRBV5-1 | CASSLSGQQPQHF | TGCGCCAGCAGCTTGTCAGGGCAACAGCCCCAGCATTTT
TRBJ2-3 | few | - | TRBV2 | CASSGGGGRADTQYF | TGTGCCAGCAGTGGTGGGGGAGGCCGAGCAGATACGCAGTATTTT
TRBJ2-7 | - | - | TRBV6-1 | CASTWEGAGQYF | TGTGCCAGCACCTGGGAGGGGGCAGGGCAGTACTTC
TRBJ2-2 | - | TRBD1 | TRBV11-2 | CASSWGPARGRTGELFF | TGTGCCAGCAGCTGGGGACCAGCGAGGGGGCGGACCGGGGAGCTGTTTTTT
TRBJ1-5 | - | - | TRBV19 | CASSPPQEGSQPQHF | TGTGCCAGTAGTCCCCCGCAGGAGGGGTCTCAGCCCCAGCATTTT
TRBJ1-2 | few | - | TRBV30 | CAWREQGGRIGYTF | TGTGCCTGGCGAGAACAGGGCGGGCGGATTGGCTACACCTTC
TRBJ1-2 | - | - | TRBV10-1 | CASSPDRFYGYTF | TGCGCCAGCAGTCCAGACAGGTTCTATGGCTACACCTTC
TRBJ1-5 | - | - | TRBV15 | CATSRKGDGNQPQHF | TGTGCCACCAGCAGAAAAGGGGATGGCAATCAGCCCCAGCATTTT
TRBJ2-5 | - | - | TRBV7-9 | CASSLDGQGQETQYF | TGTGCCAGCAGCTTAGATGGCCAGGGACAAGAGACCCAGTACTTC
TRBJ2-2 | - | - | TRBV18 | CASSPPGSDYYTGELFF | TGTGCCAGCTCACCCCCGGGGTCCGACTATTACACCGGGGAGCTGTTTTTT
TRBJ1-2 | - | - | TRBV18 | CASSPQVEGYGYTF | TGTGCCAGCTCACCACAGGTAGAAGGCTATGGCTACACCTTC
TRBJ2-4 | - | - | TRBV19 | CASSHRDAKAKNIQYF | TGTGCCAGTAGTCACCGGGACGCTAAAGCCAAAAACATTCAGTACTTC